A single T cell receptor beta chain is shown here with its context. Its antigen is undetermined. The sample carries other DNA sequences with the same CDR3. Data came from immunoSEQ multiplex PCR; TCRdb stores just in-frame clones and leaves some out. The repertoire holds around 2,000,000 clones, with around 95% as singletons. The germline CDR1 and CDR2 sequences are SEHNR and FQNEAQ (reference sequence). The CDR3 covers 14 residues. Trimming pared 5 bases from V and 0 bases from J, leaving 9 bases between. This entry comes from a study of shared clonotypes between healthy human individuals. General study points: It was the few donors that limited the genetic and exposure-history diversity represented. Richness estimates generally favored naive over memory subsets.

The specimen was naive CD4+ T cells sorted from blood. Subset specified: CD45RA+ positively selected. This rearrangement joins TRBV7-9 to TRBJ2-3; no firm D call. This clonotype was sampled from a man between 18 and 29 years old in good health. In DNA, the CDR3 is TGTGCCAGCAGCCCATCAGGAAGCACAGATACGCAGTATTTT. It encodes CASSPSGSTDTQYF. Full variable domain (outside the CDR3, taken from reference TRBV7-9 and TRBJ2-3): DTGVSQNPRHKITKRGQNVTFRCDPISEHNRLYWYRQTLGQGPEFLTYFQNEAQLEKSRLLSDRFSAERPKGSFSTLEIQRTEQGDSAMYLCASSPSGSTDTQYFGPGTRLTVL.